These 18 T cell receptor beta chains were sequenced from one sample in a study of Ad26.COV2.S vaccination and SARS-CoV-2 variants. Treatment noted: some 19 received Ad26.COV2.S at low or high dose, single or two shots; roughly 5 received placebo; per-sample allocation not given. Collection of the samples took place on day 63 after the first injection of vaccine or placebo. Sequencing used immunoSEQ multiplex PCR; TCRdb keeps in-frame clones, though not all of them. The table lists some 240,000 clones, about 83% of them singletons, with approximately 3% in the top ten. This specimen was peripheral blood, taken in a trial of Ad26.COV2.S vaccine versus placebo. The source is a person aged 18 to 65 who received the Ad26.COV2.S COVID-19 vaccine or a placebo.

The chain recombines TRBV29-1 with TRBJ2-7; D is perhaps TRBD2 (7 bases). This CDR3 comprises 18 residues. CDR1 SQVTM and CDR2 ANQGSEA come from the germline V gene. V shed 0 bases and J shed 0 bases, with 21 bases lying between them. The CDR3 sequence is CSVEDPPVGGTLSYEQYV. The DNA of the CDR3 is TGCAGCGTTGAAGATCCCCCGGTCGGGGGGACACTCTCCTACGAGCAGTACGTC.

The genes are TRBV5-5 and TRBJ2-2; D unclear. From germline, CDR1 is SGHKS and CDR2 YYEKEE (reference sequence). The length of the CDR3 is 15 residues. Trimming cost V 0 bases and J 0 bases, with 6 bases left between them. CDR3 DNA: TGTGCCAGCAGCTTGGGGCAGACGAACACCGGGGAGCTGTTTTTT. Amino acids: CASSLGQTNTGELFF.

This clone has a handful of counts. J is TRBJ2-3 and V is TRBV4-3; D call uncertain. Germline V gives CDR1 LGHNA, CDR2 YSLEER. The CDR3 sequence is 16 residues long. Trimming cost V 0 bases and J 5 bases, with 15 bases left between them. The chain's CDR3 is CASSQEAGYQGDTQYF. The DNA for the CDR3 is TGCGCCAGCAGCCAAGAAGCCGGGTACCAAGGAGATACGCAGTATTTT.

This clone was detected only once. This chain links TRBV6-4 with TRBJ2-3, with 10 bases identical to TRBD2. The CDR3 covers 16 residues. The germline V gene has CDR1 MRHNA and CDR2 SNTAGT. With 4 bases clipped from V and 2 bases from J, the junction kept 6 bases outside the gene matches. Here the CDR3 reads CASSAYSGGLTDTQYF. The DNA for the CDR3 is TGTGCCAGCAGTGCCTATAGCGGGGGGCTCACAGATACGCAGTATTTT.

This chain connects TRBV27 to TRBJ2-2; 10 nucleotides align to TRBD1. V trimming: 6 bases; J trimming: 7 bases; junction bases outside the gene matches: 2. CDR3 size: 13 residues. Germline lookup yields CDR1 MNHEY and CDR2 SMNVEV (reference sequence). The CDR3 bases are TGTGCCAGCAGCGACAGGGGGCTCGGGGAGCTGTTTTTT. This codes for CASSDRGLGELFF.

J is TRBJ2-7 and V is TRBV4-3; D is undetermined. Germline lookup yields CDR1 LGHNA and CDR2 YSLEER. V was pared by 0 bases and J by 5 bases, with 14 bases between. The CDR3 runs 15 residues. The CDR3 nucleotides are TGCGCCAGCAGCCAAGATTCGACCGCTGGGGACGAGCAGTACTTC. This codes for CASSQDSTAGDEQYF.

The J gene is TRBJ1-2, the V gene TRBV7-2; TRBD1 agrees at 7 bases. Looked up from germline, CDR1 is SGHTA and CDR2 is FQGNSA. The CDR3 is 13 amino acids. V was pared by 3 bases and J by 8 bases, with 6 bases of the junction left unmatched. The CDR3 coding sequence is TGTGCCAGCAGCTTGGAGGGGGCGTGGGGCTACACCTTC. Residues: CASSLEGAWGYTF.

The chain recombines TRBV27 with TRBJ1-4; D gene uncertain. Germline CDR1 and CDR2: MNHEY and SMNVEV (reference sequence). CDR3 length equals 15 residues. The V gene lost 6 bases and the J gene lost 2 bases, with 13 bases spanning the gap. Here the CDR3 DNA reads TGTGCCAGCAGCCCGAGGGTTCCGACTAATGAAAAACTGTTTTTT. Protein product: CASSPRVPTNEKLFF. Drawing the rest from reference TRBV27 and TRBJ1-4, the complete variable domain is EAQVTQNPRYLITVTGKKLTVTCSQNMNHEYMSWYRQDPGLGLRQIYYSMNVEVTDKGDVPEGYKVSRKEKRNFPLILESPSPNQTSLYFCASSPRVPTNEKLFFGSGTQLSVL.

This chain connects TRBV10-3 to TRBJ2-1, with 8 bases aligning to TRBD2. V lost 3 bases, J lost 5 bases, and 6 bases stayed unmatched. This CDR3 has 15 residues. Germline V lookup: CDR1 ENHRY, CDR2 SYGVKD. CDR3 DNA sequence: TGTGCCATCAGTGAACTAGCGGTCCTCGACAATGAGCAGTTCTTC. It specifies CAISELAVLDNEQFF.

The chain couples TRBV6-6 to TRBJ2-3; TRBD2 is a possible D gene (6 bases). This CDR3 is built from 14 residues. Between the trimmed V and J ends, which lost 1 base and 5 bases, there was a span of 10 bases. Per germline, CDR1 MNHNY and CDR2 SVGAGI (reference sequence). The CDR3 DNA reads as TGTGCCAGCAGTTACTGGGCGGGGCTAGATACGCAGTATTTT. Translated: CASSYWAGLDTQYF.

The CDR3 loop is CASSFELAGSGELFF. The CDR3 DNA sequence: TGCGCCAGCAGCTTCGAACTAGCGGGGTCCGGGGAGCTGTTTTTT. The V gene is TRBV5-1, the J gene TRBJ2-2; TRBD2 matches 10 bases. The length of the CDR3 is 15 residues. The trim removed 2 bases at V and 6 bases at J, leaving 4 bases unmatched. CDR1 is SGHRS, CDR2 YFSETQ, per germline.

This sequence joins TRBV4-3 and TRBJ1-6; no clear D. This CDR3 has 15 amino acids. The V end was cut by 0 bases, the J end by 5 bases, with 8 bases between. Per germline, CDR1 LGHNA and CDR2 YSLEER. CDR3 bases: TGCGCCAGCAGCCAAGAAGGTCCGAATAATTCACCCCTCCACTTT. This sequence encodes CASSQEGPNNSPLHF.

This rearrangement joins TRBV15 to TRBJ1-4; D is unresolved. This CDR3 is 21 amino acids long. CDR1 and CDR2 from the germline V gene are LNHNV and YYDKDF (reference sequence). With 0 bases removed from V and 2 bases from J, the gap between germline ends came to 25 bases. The CDR3 protein is CATSRDLSPGPESATNEKLFF. In DNA form, the CDR3 reads TGTGCCACCAGCAGAGATCTTTCGCCAGGTCCTGAGAGTGCGACTAATGAAAAACTGTTTTTT.

CDR3 sequence (DNA): TGTGCCAGCAGCTCGGGACTAGCGTATACCTACGAGCAGTACGTC. It translates to CASSSGLAYTYEQYV. The chain couples TRBV5-6 to TRBJ2-7; TRBD2 matches 10 bases. The CDR3 is 15 amino acids. CDR1 and CDR2 (germline): SGHDT, YYEEEE. V lost 3 bases to trimming and J lost 2 bases; unmatched junction nucleotides: 5.

The rearrangement joins TRBV29-1 to TRBJ1-1; TRBD1 matches at 7 bases. Per germline, CDR1 SQVTM and CDR2 ANQGSEA. The CDR3 runs to 12 residues. V lost 7 bases to trimming and J lost 5 bases; unmatched junction nucleotides: 7. In DNA, the CDR3 is TGCAGCGCCCAGGGGGGGAGGACTGAAGCTTTCTTT. It encodes CSAQGGRTEAFF.

This clone was recorded only once. The chain joins TRBV4-1 to TRBJ1-4, with D perhaps TRBD1 (5 bases). There are 16 residues in the CDR3. The germline CDR1 and CDR2 sequences are MGHRA and YSYEKL. Trimming removed 1 base at V and 5 bases at J, with 14 bases between. CDR3 region: CASSQASLGGNEKLFF. In nucleotides, the CDR3 is TGCGCCAGCAGCCAAGCTTCGCTCGGGGGAAATGAAAAACTGTTTTTT.

The V call is TRBV6-6, the J call TRBJ1-1; 7 bases map to TRBD1. The germline gives CDR1 MNHNY, CDR2 SVGAGI (reference sequence). The CDR3 runs to 13 residues. Unmatched junction bases numbered 0, after V lost 0 bases and J lost 5 bases. The CDR3 region is CASSYSGQTEAFF. The CDR3 bases are TGTGCCAGCAGTTACTCGGGACAGACTGAAGCTTTCTTT.

This chain links TRBV7-2 with TRBJ1-2; D gene ambiguous. The CDR3 length is 14 residues. Per germline, CDR1 SGHTA and CDR2 FQGNSA. Trimming left V 0 bases short and J 7 bases short, with 12 bases between. The CDR3 here is CASSLAEGTGGYTF. The CDR3 nucleotides read TGTGCCAGCAGCTTAGCCGAGGGAACCGGTGGCTACACCTTC.